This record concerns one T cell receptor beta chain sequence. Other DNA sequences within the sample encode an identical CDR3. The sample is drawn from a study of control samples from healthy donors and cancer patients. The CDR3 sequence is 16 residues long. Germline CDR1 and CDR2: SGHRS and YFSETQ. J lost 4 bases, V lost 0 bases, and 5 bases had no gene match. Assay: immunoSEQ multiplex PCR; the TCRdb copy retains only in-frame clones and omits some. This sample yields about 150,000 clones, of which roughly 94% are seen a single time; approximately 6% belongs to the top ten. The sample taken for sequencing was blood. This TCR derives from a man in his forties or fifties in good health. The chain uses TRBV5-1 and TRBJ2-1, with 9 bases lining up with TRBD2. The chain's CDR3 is CASSLVAGGDYNEQFF. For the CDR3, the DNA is TGCGCCAGCAGCTTGGTGGCGGGGGGGGATTACAATGAGCAGTTCTTC. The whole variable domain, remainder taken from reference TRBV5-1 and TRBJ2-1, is KAGVTQTPRYLIKTRGQQVTLSCSPISGHRSVSWYQQTPGQGLQFLFEYFSETQRNKGNFPGRFSGRQFSNSRSEMNVSTLELGDSALYLCASSLVAGGDYNEQFFGPGTRLTVL.